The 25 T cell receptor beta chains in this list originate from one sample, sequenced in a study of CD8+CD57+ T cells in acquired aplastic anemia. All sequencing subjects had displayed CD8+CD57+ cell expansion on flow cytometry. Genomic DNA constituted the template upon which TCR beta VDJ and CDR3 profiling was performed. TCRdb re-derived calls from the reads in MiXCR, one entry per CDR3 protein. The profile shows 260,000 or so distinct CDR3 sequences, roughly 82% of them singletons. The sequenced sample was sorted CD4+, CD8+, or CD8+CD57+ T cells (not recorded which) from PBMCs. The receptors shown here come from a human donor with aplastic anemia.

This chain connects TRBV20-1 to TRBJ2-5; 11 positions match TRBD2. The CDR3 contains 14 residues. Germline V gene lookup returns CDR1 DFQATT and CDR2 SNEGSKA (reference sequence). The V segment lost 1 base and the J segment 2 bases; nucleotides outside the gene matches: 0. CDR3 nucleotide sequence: TGCAGTGCTAGAGGGACTAGCGGGCAAGAGACCCAGTACTTC. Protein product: CSARGTSGQETQYF.

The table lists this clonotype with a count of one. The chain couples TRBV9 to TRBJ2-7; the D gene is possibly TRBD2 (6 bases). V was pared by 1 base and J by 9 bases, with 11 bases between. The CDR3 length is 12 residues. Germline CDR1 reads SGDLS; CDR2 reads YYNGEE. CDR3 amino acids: CASSVSSAGQYV. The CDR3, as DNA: TGTGCCAGCAGCGTATCTAGCGCGGGGCAGTACGTC.

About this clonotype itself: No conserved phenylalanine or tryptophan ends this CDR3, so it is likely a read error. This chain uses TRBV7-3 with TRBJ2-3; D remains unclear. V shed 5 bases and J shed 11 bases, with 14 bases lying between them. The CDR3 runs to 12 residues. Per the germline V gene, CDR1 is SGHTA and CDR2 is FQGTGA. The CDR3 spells CASSVGSGMQYL. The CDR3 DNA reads TGTGCCAGCAGCGTAGGGTCAGGTATGCAGTATCTG.

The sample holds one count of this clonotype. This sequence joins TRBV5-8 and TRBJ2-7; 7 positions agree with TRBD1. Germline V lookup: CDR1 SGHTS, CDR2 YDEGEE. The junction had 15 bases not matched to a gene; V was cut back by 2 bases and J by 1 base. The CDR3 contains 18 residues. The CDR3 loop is CASSLNSNGTALSYEQYV. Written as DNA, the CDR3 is TGTGCCAGCAGCTTAAATAGCAACGGGACAGCCCTTTCCTACGAGCAGTACGTC.

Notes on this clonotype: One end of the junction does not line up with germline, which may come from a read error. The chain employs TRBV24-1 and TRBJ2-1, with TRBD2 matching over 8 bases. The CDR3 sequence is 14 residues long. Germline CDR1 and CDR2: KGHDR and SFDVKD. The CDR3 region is CSTGTGGRMHEQFF. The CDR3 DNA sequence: TGTTCCACCGGCACTGGCGGGAGGATGCATGAGCAGTTCTTC.

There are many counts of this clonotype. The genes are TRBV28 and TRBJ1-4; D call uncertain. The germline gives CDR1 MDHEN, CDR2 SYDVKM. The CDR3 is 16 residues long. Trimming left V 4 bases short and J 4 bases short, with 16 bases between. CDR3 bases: TGTGCCAGCAGTTCAACTGACCGGGCGTATAATGAAAAACTGTTTTTT. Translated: CASSSTDRAYNEKLFF.

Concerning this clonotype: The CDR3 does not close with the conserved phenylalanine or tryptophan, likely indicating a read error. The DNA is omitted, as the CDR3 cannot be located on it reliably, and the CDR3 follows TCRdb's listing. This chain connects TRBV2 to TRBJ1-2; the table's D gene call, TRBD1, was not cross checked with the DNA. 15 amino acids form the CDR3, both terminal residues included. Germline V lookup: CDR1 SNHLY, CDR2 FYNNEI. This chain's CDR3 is CASGDGGTDTQCYAP.

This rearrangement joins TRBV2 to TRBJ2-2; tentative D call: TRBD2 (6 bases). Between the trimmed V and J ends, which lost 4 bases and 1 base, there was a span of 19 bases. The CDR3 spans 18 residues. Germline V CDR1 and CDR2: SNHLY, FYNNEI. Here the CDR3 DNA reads TGTGCCAGCAGTGTCCCCGGTGGGGCTAGCGTGAACACCGGGGAGCTGTTTTTT. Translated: CASSVPGGASVNTGELFF.

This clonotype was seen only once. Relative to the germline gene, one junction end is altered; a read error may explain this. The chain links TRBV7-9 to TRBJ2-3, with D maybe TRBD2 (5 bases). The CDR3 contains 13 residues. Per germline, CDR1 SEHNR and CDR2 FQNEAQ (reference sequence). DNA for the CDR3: TGTGCCAGCAGCGCAGAGGGTACGAACACTGAGGCTTTC. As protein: CASSAEGTNTEAF.

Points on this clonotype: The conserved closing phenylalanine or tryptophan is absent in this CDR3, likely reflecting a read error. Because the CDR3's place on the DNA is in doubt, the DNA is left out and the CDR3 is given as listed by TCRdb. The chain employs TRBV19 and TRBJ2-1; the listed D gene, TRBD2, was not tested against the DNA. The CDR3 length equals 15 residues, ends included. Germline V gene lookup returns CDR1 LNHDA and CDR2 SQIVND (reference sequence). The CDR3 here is CASSIARRAYPQQFG.

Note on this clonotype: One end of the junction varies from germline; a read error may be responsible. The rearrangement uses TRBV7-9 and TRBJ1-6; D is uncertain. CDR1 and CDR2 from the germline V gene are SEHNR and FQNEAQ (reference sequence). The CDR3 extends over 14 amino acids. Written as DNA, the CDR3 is TGTGCCAGCAGTTACCTGGGGAATGAGCAACCCTTCGGGTTT. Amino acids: CASSYLGNEQPFGF.

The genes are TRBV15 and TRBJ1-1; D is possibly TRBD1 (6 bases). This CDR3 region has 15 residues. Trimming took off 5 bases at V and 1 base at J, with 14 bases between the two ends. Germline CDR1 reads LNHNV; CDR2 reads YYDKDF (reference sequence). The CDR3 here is CATSGGGGTNTEAFF. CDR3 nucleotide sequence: TGTGCCACCAGCGGAGGGGGGGGGACGAACACTGAAGCTTTCTTT.

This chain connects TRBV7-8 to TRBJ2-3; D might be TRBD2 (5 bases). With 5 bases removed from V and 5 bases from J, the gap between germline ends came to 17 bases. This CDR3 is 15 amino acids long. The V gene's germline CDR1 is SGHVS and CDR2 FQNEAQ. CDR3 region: CASSAAASRIDTQYF. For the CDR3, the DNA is TGTGCCAGCAGCGCAGCGGCTAGCCGAATAGATACGCAGTATTTT.

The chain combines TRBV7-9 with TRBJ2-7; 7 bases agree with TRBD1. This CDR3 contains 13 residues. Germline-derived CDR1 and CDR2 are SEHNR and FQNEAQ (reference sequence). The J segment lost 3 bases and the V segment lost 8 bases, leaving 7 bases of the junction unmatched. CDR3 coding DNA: TGTGCCAGCTCAAGACAGGGATTCTACGAGCAGTACTTC. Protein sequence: CASSRQGFYEQYF.

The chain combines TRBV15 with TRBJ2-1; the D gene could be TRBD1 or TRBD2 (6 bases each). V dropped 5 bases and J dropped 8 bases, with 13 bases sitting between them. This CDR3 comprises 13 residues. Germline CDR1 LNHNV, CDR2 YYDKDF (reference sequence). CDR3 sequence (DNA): TGTGCCACCAGCGGAGGGGGGATGGATGAGCAGTTCTTC. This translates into CATSGGGMDEQFF.

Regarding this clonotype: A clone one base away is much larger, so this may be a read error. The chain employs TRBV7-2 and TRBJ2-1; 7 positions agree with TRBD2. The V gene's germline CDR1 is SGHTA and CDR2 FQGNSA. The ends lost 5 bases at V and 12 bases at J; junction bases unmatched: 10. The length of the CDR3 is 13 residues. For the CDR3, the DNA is TGTGCCAGCAGCGTTGGGGGGGTCCATGCGCAGTTCTTC. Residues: CASSVGGVHAQFF. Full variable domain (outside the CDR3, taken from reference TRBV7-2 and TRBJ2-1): GAGVSQSPSNKVTEKGKDVELRCDPISGHTALYWYRQSLGQGLEFLIYFQGNSAPDKSGLPSDRFSAERTGGSVSTLTIQRTQQEDSAVYLCASSVGGVHAQFFGPGTRLTVL.

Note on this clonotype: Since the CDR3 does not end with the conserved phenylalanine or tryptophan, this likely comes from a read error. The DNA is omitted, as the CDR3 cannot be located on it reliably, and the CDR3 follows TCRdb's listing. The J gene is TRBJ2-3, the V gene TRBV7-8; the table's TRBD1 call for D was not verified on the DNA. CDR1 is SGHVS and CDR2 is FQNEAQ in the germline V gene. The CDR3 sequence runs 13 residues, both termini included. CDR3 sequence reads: CAISERTGLTTDT.

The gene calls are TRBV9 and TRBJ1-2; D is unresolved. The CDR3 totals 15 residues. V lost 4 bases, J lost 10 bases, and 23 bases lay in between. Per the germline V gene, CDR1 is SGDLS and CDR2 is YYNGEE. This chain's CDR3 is CASSQEPKTSGAYTF. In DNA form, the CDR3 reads TGTGCCAGCAGCCAAGAACCAAAGACTAGCGGAGCCTACACCTTC.

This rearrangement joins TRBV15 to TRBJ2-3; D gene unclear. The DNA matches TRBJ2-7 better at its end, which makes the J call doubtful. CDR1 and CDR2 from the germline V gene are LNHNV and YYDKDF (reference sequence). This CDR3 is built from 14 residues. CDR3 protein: CATSIAGEQDTQYF. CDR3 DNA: TGTGCCACCAGCATAGCCGGAGAGCAAGATACGCAGTACTTC.

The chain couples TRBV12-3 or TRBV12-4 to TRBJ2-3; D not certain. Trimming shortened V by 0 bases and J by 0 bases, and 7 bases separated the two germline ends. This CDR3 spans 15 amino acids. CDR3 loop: CASSLAGSSTDTQYF. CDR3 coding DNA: TGTGCCAGCAGTTTAGCGGGGTCTAGCACAGATACGCAGTATTTT.

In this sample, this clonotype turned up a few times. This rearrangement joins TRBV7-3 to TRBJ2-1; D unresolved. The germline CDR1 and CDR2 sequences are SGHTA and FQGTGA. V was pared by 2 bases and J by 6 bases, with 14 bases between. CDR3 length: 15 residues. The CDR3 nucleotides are TGTGCCAGCAGCTTAGGGCGAGACCGAGCCAATGAGCAGTTCTTC. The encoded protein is CASSLGRDRANEQFF.

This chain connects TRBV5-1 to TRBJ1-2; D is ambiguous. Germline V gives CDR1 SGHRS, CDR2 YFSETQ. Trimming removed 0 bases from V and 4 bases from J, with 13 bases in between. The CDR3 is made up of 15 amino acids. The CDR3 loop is CASSLAGEAFYGYTF. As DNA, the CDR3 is TGCGCCAGCAGCTTGGCCGGTGAAGCTTTCTATGGCTACACCTTC.

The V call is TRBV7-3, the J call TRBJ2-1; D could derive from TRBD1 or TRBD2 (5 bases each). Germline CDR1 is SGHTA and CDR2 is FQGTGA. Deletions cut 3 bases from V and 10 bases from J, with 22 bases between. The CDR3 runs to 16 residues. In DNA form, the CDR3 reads TGTGCCAGCAGCTTTCAGAGAGGTCCCGGGACGCAGGAGCAGTTCTTC. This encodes CASSFQRGPGTQEQFF.

CDR3 sequence: CASSVGRFNEQFFYF. CDR3 bases: TGTGCCAGCAGCGTAGGTAGGTTCAATGAGCAGTTCTTCTATTTT. The V call is TRBV7-6, the J call TRBJ2-3, with D uncertain. CDR3 length: 15 residues. Trimming shortened V by 5 bases and J by 15 bases, and 27 bases separated the two germline ends. Germline V lookup: CDR1 SGHVS, CDR2 FNYEAQ.

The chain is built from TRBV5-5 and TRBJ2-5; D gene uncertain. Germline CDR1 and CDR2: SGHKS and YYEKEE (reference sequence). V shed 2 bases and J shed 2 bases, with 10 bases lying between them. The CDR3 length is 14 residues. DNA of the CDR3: TGTGCCAGCAGCTTCACTCTACAGCAAGAGACCCAGTACTTC. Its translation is CASSFTLQQETQYF.